This TCR beta chain was identified in a study of T cells in Graves' hyperthyroidism and ophthalmopathy. Study-level information: Peripheral blood was taken when the disease was first diagnosed, before any treatment began.

Amplified TCR beta CDR3 regions came from RNA transcripts. When the TCR CDR3 underwent first-round RT-PCR, the HTBI primer set was used. TCRdb ran MiXCR on the multiplex PCR reads and lists one entry per CDR3 protein. The sample lists some 250,000 distinct CDR3 sequences, roughly 15% seen once, with 13% in the top ten. This clonotype was counted only a few times. Patients aged 18 to 65 had newly diagnosed hyperthyroidism lasting under 2 months. Exclusion criteria comprised uncontrolled infection, other autoimmune disease, pregnancy or lactation. PBMCs were obtained from roughly 10 ml fresh peripheral blood. The CDR3 loop spans 15 amino acids. The V and J ends lost 0 bases and 2 bases respectively, with 10 bases between them. Germline CDR1 SGDLS, CDR2 YYNGEE.

The receptor's source is a woman aged 40 to 49 with Graves' hyperthyroidism that later progressed to Graves' ophthalmopathy. Sequenced material: blood. The chain has TRBV9 and TRBJ2-3, with D possibly matching TRBD2 (5 bases). CDR3 sequence (DNA): TGTGCCAGCAGCGTAGACGGGATAACCACAGATACGCAGTATTTT. Protein: CASSVDGITTDTQYF.